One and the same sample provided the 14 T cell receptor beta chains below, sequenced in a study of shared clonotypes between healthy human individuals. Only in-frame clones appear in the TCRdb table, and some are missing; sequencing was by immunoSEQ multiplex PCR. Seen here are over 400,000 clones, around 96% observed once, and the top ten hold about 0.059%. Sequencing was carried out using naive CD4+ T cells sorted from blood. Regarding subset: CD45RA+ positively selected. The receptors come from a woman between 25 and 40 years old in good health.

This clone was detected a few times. CDR3 in DNA: TGTGCCAGCAGCTTGACGGGAGGCTCGTACGAGCAGTACTTC. Protein product: CASSLTGGSYEQYF. This chain links TRBV11-2 with TRBJ2-7; 7 bases line up with TRBD2. Trimming removed 3 bases from V and 4 bases from J; junction bases left unmatched: 6. CDR1 and CDR2 (germline): SGHAT, FQNNGV. This CDR3 has 14 amino acids. The variable domain in full, with the rest retrieved from reference TRBV11-2 and TRBJ2-7, is EAGVAQSPRYKIIEKRQSVAFWCNPISGHATLYWYQQILGQGPKLLIQFQNNGVVDDSQLPKDRFSAERLKGVDSTLKIQPAKLEDSAVYLCASSLTGGSYEQYFGPGTRLTVT.

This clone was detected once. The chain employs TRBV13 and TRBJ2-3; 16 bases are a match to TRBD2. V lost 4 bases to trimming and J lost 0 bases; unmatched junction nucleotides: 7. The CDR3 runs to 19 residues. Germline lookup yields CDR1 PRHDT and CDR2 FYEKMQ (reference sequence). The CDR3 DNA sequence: TGTGCCAGCAGCTCTCCGGGACTAGCGGGAGGGGCTAGCACAGATACGCAGTATTTT. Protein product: CASSSPGLAGGASTDTQYF. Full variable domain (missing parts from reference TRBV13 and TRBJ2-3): AAGVIQSPRHLIKEKRETATLKCYPIPRHDTVYWYQQGPGQDPQFLISFYEKMQSDKGSIPDRFSAQQFSDYHSELNMSSLELGDSALYFCASSSPGLAGGASTDTQYFGPGTRLTVL.

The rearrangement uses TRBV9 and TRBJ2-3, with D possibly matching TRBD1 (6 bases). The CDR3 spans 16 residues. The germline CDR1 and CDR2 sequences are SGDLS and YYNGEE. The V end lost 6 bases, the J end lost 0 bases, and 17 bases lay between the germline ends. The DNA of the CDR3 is TGTGCCAGCACCGGCAAGGGGGAAGATAGCACAGATACGCAGTATTTT. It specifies CASTGKGEDSTDTQYF.

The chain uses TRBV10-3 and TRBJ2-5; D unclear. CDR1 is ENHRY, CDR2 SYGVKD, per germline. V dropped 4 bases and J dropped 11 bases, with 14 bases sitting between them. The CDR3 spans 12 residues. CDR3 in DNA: TGTGCCATCAGTGCCCTTACCTATGAGCAGTACTTC. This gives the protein CAISALTYEQYF.

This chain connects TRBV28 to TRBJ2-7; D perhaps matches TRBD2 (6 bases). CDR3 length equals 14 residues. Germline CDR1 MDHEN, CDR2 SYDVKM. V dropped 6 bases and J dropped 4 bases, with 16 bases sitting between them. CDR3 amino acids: CASSYPGLKYEQYF. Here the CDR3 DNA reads TGTGCCAGCAGCTATCCGGGACTCAAATACGAGCAGTACTTC.

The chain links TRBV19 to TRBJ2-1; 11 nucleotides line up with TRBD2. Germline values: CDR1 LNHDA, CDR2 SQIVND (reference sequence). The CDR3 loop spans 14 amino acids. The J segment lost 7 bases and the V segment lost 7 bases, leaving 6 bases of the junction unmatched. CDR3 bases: TGTGCCAGTACCCGAGGGACTAGCGGAAATGAGCAGTTCTTC. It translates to CASTRGTSGNEQFF. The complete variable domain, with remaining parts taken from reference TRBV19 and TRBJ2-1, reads DGGITQSPKYLFRKEGQNVTLSCEQNLNHDAMYWYRQDPGQGLRLIYYSQIVNDFQKGDIAEGYSVSREKKESFPLTVTSAQKNPTAFYLCASTRGTSGNEQFFGPGTRLTVL.

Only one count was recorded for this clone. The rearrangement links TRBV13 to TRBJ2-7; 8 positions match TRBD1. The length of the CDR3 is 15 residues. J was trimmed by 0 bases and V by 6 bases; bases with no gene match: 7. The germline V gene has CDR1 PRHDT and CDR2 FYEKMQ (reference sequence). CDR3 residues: CASSPGTGASYEQYF. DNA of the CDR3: TGTGCCAGCAGTCCTGGGACAGGCGCCTCCTACGAGCAGTACTTC.

CDR3: CASSFQGAQEQYF. CDR3 nucleotides: TGTGCCAGCAGCTTTCAGGGGGCACAGGAGCAGTACTTC. The rearrangement uses TRBV5-4 and TRBJ2-7, with 8 bases aligning to TRBD1. This CDR3 has 13 residues. Germline V gene data show CDR1 as SGHNT and CDR2 as YYREEE (reference sequence). V lost 2 bases and J lost 7; bases outside the gene matches: 5.

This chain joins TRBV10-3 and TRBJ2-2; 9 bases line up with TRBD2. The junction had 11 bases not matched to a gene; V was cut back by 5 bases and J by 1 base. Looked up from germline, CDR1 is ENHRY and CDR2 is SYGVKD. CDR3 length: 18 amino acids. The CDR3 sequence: CAISSASGIPRNTGELFF. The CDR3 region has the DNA TGTGCCATCAGTTCGGCTAGCGGGATCCCCAGGAACACCGGGGAGCTGTTTTTT.

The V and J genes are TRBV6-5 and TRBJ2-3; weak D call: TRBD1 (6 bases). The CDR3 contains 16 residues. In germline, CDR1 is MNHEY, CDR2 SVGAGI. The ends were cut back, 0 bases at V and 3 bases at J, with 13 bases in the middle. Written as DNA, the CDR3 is TGTGCCAGCAGTTACTCGTACAGGGCCAAGACAGATACGCAGTATTTT. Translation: CASSYSYRAKTDTQYF.

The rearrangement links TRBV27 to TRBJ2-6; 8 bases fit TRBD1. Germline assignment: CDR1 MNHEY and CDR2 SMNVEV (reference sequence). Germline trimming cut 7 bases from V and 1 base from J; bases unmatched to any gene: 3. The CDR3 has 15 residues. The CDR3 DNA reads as TGTGCCAGCACAGGGGGCTGGTCTGGGGCCAACGTCCTGACTTTC. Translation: CASTGGWSGANVLTF. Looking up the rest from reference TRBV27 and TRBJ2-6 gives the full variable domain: EAQVTQNPRYLITVTGKKLTVTCSQNMNHEYMSWYRQDPGLGLRQIYYSMNVEVTDKGDVPEGYKVSRKEKRNFPLILESPSPNQTSLYFCASTGGWSGANVLTFGAGSRLTVL.

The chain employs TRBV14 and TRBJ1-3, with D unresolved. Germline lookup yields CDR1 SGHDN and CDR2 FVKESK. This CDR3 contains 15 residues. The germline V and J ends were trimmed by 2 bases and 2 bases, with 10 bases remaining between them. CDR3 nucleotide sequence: TGTGCCAGCAGCCAACAGCCGAGGGCTGGAAACACCATATATTTT. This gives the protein CASSQQPRAGNTIYF.

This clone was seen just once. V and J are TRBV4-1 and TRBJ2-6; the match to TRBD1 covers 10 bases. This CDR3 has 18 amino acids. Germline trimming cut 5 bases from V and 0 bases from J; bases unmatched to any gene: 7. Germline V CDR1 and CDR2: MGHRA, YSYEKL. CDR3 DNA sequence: TGCGCCAGCAGCATGACCGGGACAGGGGACTCTGGGGCCAACGTCCTGACTTTC. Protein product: CASSMTGTGDSGANVLTF.

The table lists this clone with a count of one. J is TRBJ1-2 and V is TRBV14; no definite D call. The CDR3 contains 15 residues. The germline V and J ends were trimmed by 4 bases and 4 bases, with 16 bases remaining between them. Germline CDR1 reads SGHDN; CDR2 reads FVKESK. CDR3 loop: CASSPSPGTVYGYTF. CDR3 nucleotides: TGTGCCAGCAGCCCAAGCCCGGGAACCGTCTATGGCTACACCTTC.